The sample holds a few counts of the clone carrying this TCR beta chain. Antigen specificity is unknown. These data originate in a study of T-cell memory formation after mild COVID-19. Regarding the study as a whole: Contracting CD8+ clones were enriched in EMRA, CD4+ mainly in CM and EM.

Germline V gene lookup returns CDR1 SEHNR and CDR2 FQNEAQ (reference sequence). Trimming stripped 4 bases from V and 4 bases from J, with 15 bases between. The CDR3 length is 15 residues. TCRdb passed the 5' RACE reads through MiXCR, listing each CDR3 protein once. This table holds more than 250,000 distinct CDR3 sequences, 18% found once. Sequences were obtained from PBMCs or a T cell subset sorted from them (not recorded which). V and J are TRBV7-9 and TRBJ2-3; D may be TRBD1 (5 bases). The sequence came from a man between 18 and 35 years old who had mild COVID-19 (a few samples of this study predate the infection). Cell type and time point are not known. For the CDR3, the DNA is TGTGCCAGCAGCTGGCGACCTGGCAGGGCAGATACGCAGTATTTT. This translates into CASSWRPGRADTQYF.